What follows is one TCR beta chain and its context. Its antigen remains unknown. The PCR used 60 Vbeta and 13 Jbeta primers. TCRdb's copy holds only in-frame clones and misses some; the assay was immunoSEQ multiplex PCR. The table includes some 100,000 clones, roughly 74% detected once. At sampling all donors were nominally healthy, likely with unrecorded immune exposures. The data are from a study of cytomegalovirus exposure and HLA in healthy donors. Regarding the study as a whole: Earlier analysis yielded a pattern in which most TCR beta V segments were productive about 90% or about 30% of the time.

J was trimmed by 4 bases and V by 7 bases; bases with no gene match: 6. Germline V gene sequence: CDR1 MNHEY, CDR2 SMNVEV (reference sequence). The CDR3 extends over 13 amino acids. The sample consisted of PBMCs. The chain combines TRBV27 with TRBJ2-5; TRBD1 aligns across 7 bases. The clonotype comes from a female donor in good health and CMV-seropositive. The CDR3 loop is CASKLDRAETQYF. The CDR3 DNA reads as TGTGCCAGCAAGCTCGACAGGGCAGAGACCCAGTACTTC.